The rows below give T cell receptor beta chains drawn from one sample of a study of blood T cells in healthy people across ages. TCRdb analysed the 5' RACE reads with MiXCR anew, one entry per CDR3 protein. The sample has about 810,000 distinct CDR3 sequences, about 37% seen once; the top ten hold about an eighth. Sequencing was carried out using blood. The receptors shown here come from a man aged 18 to 30 in good health. Both conserved end residues are part of each CDR3. Fields, in order: J gene, clone size, V gene, D gene, CDR3 DNA, CDR3 protein. A D gene is named only where the DNA matches it firmly. Some rows mark clone size as missing; the rest say once, few, many or name a class of expanded clone.

>TRBJ2-7|NA|TRBV12-3/TRBV12-4|NA
TGTGCCAGCGGCCCCGGATCCGACGAGCAGTACTTC
CASGPGSDEQYF
>TRBJ2-5|many|TRBV29-1|NA
TGCAGCGTTGTAGGACAGTTTGGAGAGACCCAGTACTTC
CSVVGQFGETQYF
>TRBJ2-2|NA|TRBV7-8|NA
TGTGCCAGCAGCTTAGGGTACAGGGCAGGCACCGGGGAGCTGTTTTTT
CASSLGYRAGTGELFF
>TRBJ1-2|NA|TRBV29-1|NA
TGCAGCGTTGGGGGTCGTGGATCGGGCTTTTATGGCTACACCTTC
CSVGGRGSGFYGYTF
>TRBJ1-2|NA|TRBV30|NA
TGTGCCGGGAGCCGGGGGGTTGGCTACACCTTC
CAGSRGVGYTF
>TRBJ2-3|NA|TRBV4-3|TRBD1
TGCGCCAGCAGCCAGACAGGGTATTCCGCAGATACGCAGTATTTT
CASSQTGYSADTQYF
>TRBJ2-3|NA|TRBV4-3|TRBD2
TGCGCCAGCAGCCGTGTCCCGGGACTAGCGGGGGAAGATGCGCAGTATTTT
CASSRVPGLAGEDAQYF
>TRBJ2-5|few|TRBV19|NA
TGTGCCAGTAGTACGAGACAGCACCGAGAGACCCAGTACTTC
CASSTRQHRETQYF
>TRBJ1-2|NA|TRBV14|NA
TGTGCCAGCAGCCCTAGTGGACATGGCTACACCTTC
CASSPSGHGYTF
>TRBJ2-1|NA|TRBV14|NA
TGTGCCGGCAGCCAAGATTACCGGGGGCTAGAGTTCTTC
CAGSQDYRGLEFF
>TRBJ2-1|few|TRBV9|NA
TGTGCCAGCGGGGCGCCTGATGAGCAGTTCTTC
CASGAPDEQFF
>TRBJ2-3|few|TRBV15|TRBD1
TGTGCCACCACTAGAAACAAGGGACAGGGAACAGATACGCAGTATTTT
CATTRNKGQGTDTQYF
>TRBJ2-1|NA|TRBV28|TRBD2
TGTGCCAGCAGTCCTGGACTAGCGGAACCATACAATGAGCAGTTCTTC
CASSPGLAEPYNEQFF
>TRBJ2-5|many|TRBV19|NA
TGTGCCAGTAGTATCGGGGGTCCCCAAGAGACCCAGTACTTC
CASSIGGPQETQYF
>TRBJ1-2|NA|TRBV14|NA
TGTGCCGGCAGCCCAGGCCCAGGGGACGACCCCTATGGCTACACCTTC
CAGSPGPGDDPYGYTF
>TRBJ1-1|few|TRBV4-3|NA
TGCGCCAGCAGCCAAGTCGCAGGGTCTGAAGCTTTCTTT
CASSQVAGSEAFF
>TRBJ2-1|NA|TRBV21-1|NA
TGTGCCAGCAGCAGAGACCGGGACAGGGGGTACAATGAGCAGTTCTTC
CASSRDRDRGYNEQFF
>TRBJ1-4|NA|TRBV5-1|NA
TGCGCCAGCAGCCCCGGGACGATAAATGAAAAACTGTTTTTT
CASSPGTINEKLFF
>TRBJ2-1|NA|TRBV19|NA
TGTGCCAGTACTGCCCCGGGCAGGGACTATGAGCAGTTCTTC
CASTAPGRDYEQFF
>TRBJ2-1|NA|TRBV13|NA
TGTGCCAGCAGCTCGGGTGGTGGGTCGGCCCGCCCTTGGTTCTTC
CASSSGGGSARPWFF
>TRBJ2-6|few|TRBV7-9|NA
TGTGCCATACCGGGACACCTCTCTGGGGCCAACGTCCTGACTTTC
CAIPGHLSGANVLTF
>TRBJ2-7|few|TRBV20-1|TRBD2
TGCAGTGCTAGAGACGAGCGGGGGGACTCCTACGAGCAGTACTTC
CSARDERGDSYEQYF
>TRBJ1-6|NA|TRBV7-3|NA
TGTGCCAGCAGGTTAGACAGCTCCTATAATTCACCCCTCCACTTT
CASRLDSSYNSPLHF
>TRBJ1-1|few|TRBV14|TRBD1
TGTGCCAGCAGCCAAGAGTGGGGACAGGCGGGTCCTGAAGCTTTCTTT
CASSQEWGQAGPEAFF